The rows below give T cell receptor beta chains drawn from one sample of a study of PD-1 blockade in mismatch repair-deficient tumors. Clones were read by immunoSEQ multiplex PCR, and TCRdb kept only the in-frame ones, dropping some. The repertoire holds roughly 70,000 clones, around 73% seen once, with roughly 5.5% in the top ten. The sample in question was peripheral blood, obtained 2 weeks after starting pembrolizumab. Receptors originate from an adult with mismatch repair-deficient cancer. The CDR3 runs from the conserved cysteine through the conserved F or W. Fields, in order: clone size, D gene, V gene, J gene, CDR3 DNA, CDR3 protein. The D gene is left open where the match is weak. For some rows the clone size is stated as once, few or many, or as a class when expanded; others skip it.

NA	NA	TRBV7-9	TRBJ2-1	TGTGCCAGCAGCCCCACTAGCTCCAATGAGCAGTTCTTC	CASSPTSSNEQFF
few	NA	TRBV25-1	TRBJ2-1	TGTGCCAGCAGCCCATCACGGGGTGCATCAGGGGAGCAGTTCTTC	CASSPSRGASGEQFF
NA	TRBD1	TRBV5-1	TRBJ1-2	TGCGCCAGCAGCTTAACCAGACAGGGGACCTATGGCTACACCTTC	CASSLTRQGTYGYTF
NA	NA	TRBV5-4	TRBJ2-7	TGTGCCAGGAGGGGTCGCCCTCCTTCCTACGAGCAGTACTTC	CARRGRPPSYEQYF
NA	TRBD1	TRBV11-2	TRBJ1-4	TGTGCCAGCAGCAGGGAGGGGGCGCGCGATGAAAAACTGTTTTTT	CASSREGARDEKLFF
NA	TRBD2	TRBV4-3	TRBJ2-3	TGCGCCAGCAGCCAAGGGGCGGGAGGTTCAGATACGCAGTATTTT	CASSQGAGGSDTQYF
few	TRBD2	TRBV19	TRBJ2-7	TGTGCCAGTAGTATTCAGGGACTAGCGAAGCAGTACTTC	CASSIQGLAKQYF
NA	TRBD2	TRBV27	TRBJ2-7	TGTGCCAGCTCAGGACTAGCGGAGGCCCACGAGCAGTACTTC	CASSGLAEAHEQYF
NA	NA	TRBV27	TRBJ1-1	TGTGCCAGCAGTTCACTACTCACAATTGAAGCTTTCTTT	CASSSLLTIEAFF
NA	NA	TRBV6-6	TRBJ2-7	TGTGCCAGCAGTTACGGCCAGGAACTCTCCTACGAGCAGTACTTC	CASSYGQELSYEQYF
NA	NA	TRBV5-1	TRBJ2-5	TGCGCCAGCAGAGGAGCCGTTACCCAAGAGACCCAGTACTTC	CASRGAVTQETQYF
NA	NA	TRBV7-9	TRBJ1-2	TGTGCCAGCAGCTCCCAGGTGACGGGGCAGGGCTACACCTTC	CASSSQVTGQGYTF
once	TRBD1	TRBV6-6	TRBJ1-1	TGTGCCAGCAGTCTGGGACAGGGTGGAACTGAAGCTTTCTTT	CASSLGQGGTEAFF
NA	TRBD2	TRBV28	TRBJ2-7	TGTGCCAGCAGTTTGTGGACTAGCGGGAAATACGAGCAGTACTTC	CASSLWTSGKYEQYF
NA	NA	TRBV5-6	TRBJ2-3	TGTGCCAGCAGTCGGAAACTAGGGAGCGCTACGCAGTATTTT	CASSRKLGSATQYF
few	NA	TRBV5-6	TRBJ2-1	TGTGCCAGCAGCTTACGTCGGCGGGTCTCCTACAATGAGCAGTTCTTC	CASSLRRRVSYNEQFF
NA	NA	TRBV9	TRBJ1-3	TGTGCCAGCAGCGCGAACTCTGGAAACACCATATATTTT	CASSANSGNTIYF
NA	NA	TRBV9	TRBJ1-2	TGTGCCAGCAGCGTAGACAGGTGGGGGTACACCTTC	CASSVDRWGYTF
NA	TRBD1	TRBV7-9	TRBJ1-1	TGTGCCAGCAGCTCTCGGGACAGAGGCTACACTGAAGCTTTCTTT	CASSSRDRGYTEAFF
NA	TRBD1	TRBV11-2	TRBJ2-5	TGTGCCAGCAGCTCTACTTACGGACAGGGGGCGAGTGAGACCCAGTACTTC	CASSSTYGQGASETQYF
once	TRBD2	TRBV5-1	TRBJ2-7	TGCGCCAGCAGCACTCTAGCGGGAAGCTCCTACGAGCAGTACTTC	CASSTLAGSSYEQYF
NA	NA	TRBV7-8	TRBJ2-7	TGTGCCAGCAGCTTAGCCCCGACGGAGTCCTACGAGCAGTACTTC	CASSLAPTESYEQYF
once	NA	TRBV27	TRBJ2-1	TGTGCCAGCAGCCAATCGACTTACAATGAGCAGTTCTTC	CASSQSTYNEQFF
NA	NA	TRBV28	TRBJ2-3	TGTGCCAGCAGGTGGCCCTCATCCGGCCTCACAGATACGCAGTATTTT	CASRWPSSGLTDTQYF
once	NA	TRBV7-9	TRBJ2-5	TGTGCCAGCAGCTTAGCAGGCGGAGAGACCCAGTACTTC	CASSLAGGETQYF
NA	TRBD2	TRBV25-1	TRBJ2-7	TGTGCCAGCAGTGAAGGGACTAGCGGCTACGAGCAGTACTTC	CASSEGTSGYEQYF
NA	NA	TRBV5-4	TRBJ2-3	TGTGCCAGCAGCTTGGTTTCAGATACGCAGTATTTT	CASSLVSDTQYF
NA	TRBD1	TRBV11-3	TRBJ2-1	TGTGCCAGCAGCAGACGACAGGGCGTAAAGCAGTTCTTC	CASSRRQGVKQFF
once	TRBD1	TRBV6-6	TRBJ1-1	TGTGCCAGCAGTCTTACAAAACGGGACAGGGTGGACGCTTTCTTT	CASSLTKRDRVDAFF
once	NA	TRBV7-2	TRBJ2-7	TGTGCCAGCAGCCCAACCGGTTACGTCTACGAGCAGTACTTC	CASSPTGYVYEQYF
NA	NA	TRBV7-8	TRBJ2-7	TGTGCCAGCAGCTTAGATACAAACGGACCCTACGAGCAGTACTTC	CASSLDTNGPYEQYF
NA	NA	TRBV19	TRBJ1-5	TGTGCCAGTAGTATAGGAGGGTGGGCCAATCAGCCCCAGCATTTT	CASSIGGWANQPQHF
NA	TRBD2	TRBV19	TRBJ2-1	TGTGCCAGTAGTGTTCCCGGGACTAGCGGGAGCCCTGAGCAGTTCTTC	CASSVPGTSGSPEQFF
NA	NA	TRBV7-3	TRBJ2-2	TGTGCCAGCTCGTTGGGGATCAACACCGGGGAGCTGTTTTTT	CASSLGINTGELFF
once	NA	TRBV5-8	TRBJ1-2	TGTGCCAGCAGCTTGGTTGGCAGGGGAGATGGCTACACCTTC	CASSLVGRGDGYTF
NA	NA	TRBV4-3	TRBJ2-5	TGCGCCAGCAGCCATTTTTACCCGGGGGCAGAGACCCAGTACTTC	CASSHFYPGAETQYF
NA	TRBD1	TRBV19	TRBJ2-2	TGTGCCAGTCGACAGGGTCCCACCGGGGAGCTGTTTTTT	CASRQGPTGELFF
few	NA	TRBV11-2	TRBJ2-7	TGTGCCAGCAGCCCACGACCGGAACTATACGAGCAGTACTTC	CASSPRPELYEQYF
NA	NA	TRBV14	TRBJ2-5	TGTGCCAGCAGCCAACGGGACGGAGCCCAAGAGACCCAGTACTTC	CASSQRDGAQETQYF
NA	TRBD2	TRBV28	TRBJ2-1	TGTGCCAGCAGTCCCAGCGGGACGGGTGCCGGTGAGCAGTTCTTC	CASSPSGTGAGEQFF
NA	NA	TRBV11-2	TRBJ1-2	TGTGCCAGCAGCTTAAGCACCTATGGCTACACCTTC	CASSLSTYGYTF
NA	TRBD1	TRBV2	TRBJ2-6	TGTGCCAGCAGTGGTGGGACAGGGGGCTCTGGGGCCAACGTCCTGACTTTC	CASSGGTGGSGANVLTF
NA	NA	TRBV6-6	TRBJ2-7	TGTGCCAGCAAAAACTACGAGCAGTACTTC	CASKNYEQYF
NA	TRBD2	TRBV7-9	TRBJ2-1	TGTGCCAGCAGCTCGGGACTAGCTGTAATCAATGAGCAGTTCTTC	CASSSGLAVINEQFF
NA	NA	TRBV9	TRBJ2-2	TGTGCCAGCAGCCCGAGGGGGGCAGTCGGGGAGCTGTTTTTT	CASSPRGAVGELFF
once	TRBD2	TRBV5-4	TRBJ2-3	TGTGCCAGCAGCACCGGACTAGCGGGGACCAGCACAGATACGCAGTATTTT	CASSTGLAGTSTDTQYF